This is a list of T cell receptor beta chains from one sample in a study of metastatic and nonmetastatic thyroid tumors. TCRdb reanalyzed the PCR reads via MiXCR. The sample has roughly 59,000 clones; around 15% are singletons. The sequencing sample was made of blood. These receptors all come from a male donor with papillary thyroid cancer or a benign thyroid nodule (not recorded which). Some clones in this sample may be carry-over from other donors' samples. Each CDR3 is given with its conserved first and last residue. The D gene is left open where the match is weak. Clone size appears in some rows only: once, few, many, or a class for an expanded clone.

TGTGCCAGCAGCGACGTTGAGGCCACTGAAGCTTTCTTT CASSDVEATEAFF many TRBV27 . TRBJ1-1
TGTGCCAGCACCTTTTTGTACGATCAGCCCCAGCATTTT CASTFLYDQPQHF few TRBV6-1 . TRBJ1-5
TGTGCCAGCAGCCAATCGAGGAACACTGAAGCTTTCTTT CASSQSRNTEAFF many TRBV3-1 . TRBJ1-1
TGTGCCAGCAGCTTAGTGGAAACGCGACAAGAGACCCAGTACTTC CASSLVETRQETQYF many TRBV7-8 . TRBJ2-5
TGCAGTGCTAGAGAAGTCGAAAAACTGTTTTTT CSAREVEKLFF many TRBV20-1 . TRBJ1-4
TGTGCCAGCAGTGGGGGGAATGAAAAACTGTTTTTT CASSGGNEKLFF many TRBV2 . TRBJ1-4
TGTGCCAGCAGCCAATCGCTTGGTGAAAAACTGTTTTTT CASSQSLGEKLFF few TRBV16 . TRBJ1-4
TGTGCCAGCAGTGTTACTAGCGAAATCTCCTACAATGAGCAGTTCTTC CASSVTSEISYNEQFF many TRBV6-4 TRBD2 TRBJ2-1
TGCGCCAGCAGCTCAGGACTAGCAAATCCCCCCGACGAGCAGTACTTC CASSSGLANPPDEQYF . TRBV5-1 TRBD2 TRBJ2-7
TGTGCCAGCAGTGCCGACAGGAGCACAGATACGCAGTATTTT CASSADRSTDTQYF many TRBV6-4 . TRBJ2-3
TGTGCCAGCAGCCCGCCCGGGCGGCCCCAGCATTTT CASSPPGRPQHF many TRBV28 . TRBJ1-5
TGTGCCAGCTCACCAGGTTACGGTCAGCCCCAGCATTTT CASSPGYGQPQHF many TRBV18 . TRBJ1-5
TGTGCCAGCAGCGTAGTATCTAGCGGGGGGGGTACGCAGTATTTT CASSVVSSGGGTQYF many TRBV9 TRBD2 TRBJ2-3